This is a list of T cell receptor beta chains from one sample in a study of T cells in localized non-small cell lung cancer. Data came from immunoSEQ multiplex PCR; TCRdb stores just in-frame clones and leaves some out. The sample has roughly 17,000 clones; 80% to 90% are singletons. Sample: peripheral blood, taken before any cancer treatment. These receptor sequences come from a male donor aged 60 or over with stage II squamous cell lung carcinoma. The CDR3 runs from the conserved cysteine through the conserved F or W. D genes are given only for firm matches. Rows may omit the clone size; those that give it use once, few, many or a size class.

abundance	v_gene	j_gene	d_gene	CDR3aa	CDR3nt
once	TRBV30	TRBJ1-6	.	CAWSKPRGYNSPLHF	TGTGCCTGGAGTAAACCCCGGGGTTATAATTCACCCCTCCACTTT
.	TRBV15	TRBJ2-7	.	CATSRRGGSGSYEQYF	TGTGCCACCAGCAGGCGAGGTGGGTCGGGCTCCTACGAGCAGTACTTC
.	TRBV11-3	TRBJ2-5	TRBD2	CASSLAGDGETQYF	TGTGCCAGCAGTCTAGCGGGGGACGGGGAGACCCAGTACTTC
.	TRBV5-6	TRBJ2-7	.	CASSRVYEQYF	TGTGCCAGCAGCCGCGTATACGAGCAGTACTTC
.	TRBV6-4	TRBJ2-7	.	CASSDRTMRTEQYF	TGTGCCAGCAGTGACAGGACTATGAGGACCGAGCAGTACTTC
.	TRBV6-1	TRBJ1-2	.	CASSEGNYGYTF	TGTGCCAGCAGTGAAGGGAACTATGGCTACACCTTC
.	TRBV15	TRBJ2-1	.	CATSRGASGTNEQFF	TGTGCCACCAGCAGGGGGGCTAGCGGTACCAATGAGCAGTTCTTC
.	TRBV27	TRBJ2-7	.	CASSLVAGKTYEQYF	TGTGCCAGCAGTTTAGTGGCGGGAAAGACCTACGAGCAGTACTTC
.	TRBV11-3	TRBJ2-1	.	CASSRIANLNEQFF	TGTGCCAGCAGCCGAATAGCTAACCTTAATGAGCAGTTCTTC
.	TRBV11-2	TRBJ2-1	.	CASRGAAERLFF	TGTGCCAGCAGAGGGGCGGCAGAGCGGTTGTTCTTC
.	TRBV5-1	TRBJ2-3	.	CASSLSARLDTQYF	TGCGCCAGCAGCTTGTCGGCCAGATTAGATACGCAGTATTTT
few	TRBV28	TRBJ2-5	.	CASSSYGGRGLGSGETQYF	TGTGCCAGCAGTTCATATGGCGGCCGGGGGCTTGGGAGCGGGGAGACCCAGTACTTC
.	TRBV5-1	TRBJ1-2	.	CASSPMGRGTYTF	TGCGCCAGCAGCCCGATGGGCAGGGGAACCTACACCTTC
.	TRBV11-3	TRBJ2-7	TRBD2	CASSQDGTSGSYEQYF	TGTGCCAGCAGCCAGGACGGGACTAGCGGGTCCTACGAGCAGTACTTC
.	TRBV10-3	TRBJ2-7	TRBD2	CASGESGRAVGSYEQYF	TGTGCCTCGGGCGAAAGCGGGAGGGCGGTGGGTTCCTACGAGCAGTACTTC
.	TRBV27	TRBJ1-1	.	CASRITENTEAFF	TGTGCCAGCAGAATAACAGAGAACACTGAAGCTTTCTTT
.	TRBV4-2	TRBJ2-3	.	CASSRGVATDTQYF	TGTGCCAGCAGCAGGGGTGTGGCGACAGATACGCAGTATTTT
.	TRBV10-2	TRBJ2-3	TRBD2	CASSFSGAPTDTQYF	TGCGCCAGCAGTTTTAGCGGGGCCCCAACAGATACGCAGTATTTT
.	TRBV7-2	TRBJ2-1	TRBD2	CASSSTSGRTLGNEQFF	TGTGCCAGCAGTTCGACTAGCGGGAGAACCTTAGGCAATGAGCAGTTCTTC
.	TRBV7-3	TRBJ1-1	.	CASSAGGAFMNTEAFF	TGTGCCAGCAGCGCCGGGGGTGCCTTCATGAACACTGAAGCTTTCTTT
.	TRBV18	TRBJ2-1	TRBD2	CASSPPSLAGSYNEQFF	TGTGCCAGCTCACCCCCCTCTCTAGCGGGGTCCTACAATGAGCAGTTCTTC
.	TRBV9	TRBJ2-6	TRBD1	CASSLQGAGANVLTF	TGTGCCAGCAGCCTACAGGGGGCTGGGGCCAACGTCCTGACTTTC
.	TRBV28	TRBJ1-3	TRBD1	CASSSTGGDGSGNTIYF	TGTGCCAGCAGTTCCACAGGGGGCGATGGCTCTGGAAACACCATATATTTT
.	TRBV11-1	TRBJ2-1	.	CASSLATSSYNEQFF	TGTGCCAGCAGCTTAGCAACGAGCTCCTACAATGAGCAGTTCTTC
.	TRBV5-1	TRBJ2-2	.	CASSLAEPNTGELFF	TGCGCCAGCAGCTTGGCGGAGCCGAACACCGGGGAGCTGTTTTTT
.	TRBV5-1	TRBJ2-1	.	CASSLARVTYNEQFF	TGCGCCAGCAGCTTGGCCAGGGTGACCTACAATGAGCAGTTCTTC
.	TRBV11-2	TRBJ2-3	.	CASSLNSADTQYF	TGTGCCAGCAGCTTAAACAGTGCAGATACGCAGTATTTT
few	TRBV28	TRBJ2-6	.	CASRSTSGANVLTF	TGTGCCAGCAGATCTACATCTGGGGCCAACGTCCTGACTTTC
once	TRBV6-4	TRBJ2-4	TRBD2	CASSDLAGGGRAKNIQYF	TGTGCCAGCAGTGATTTAGCGGGAGGTGGAAGAGCCAAAAACATTCAGTACTTC
.	TRBV28	TRBJ1-2	TRBD1	CASSSSYGTGSYGYTF	TGTGCCAGCAGTTCCTCCTACGGGACAGGGAGTTATGGCTACACCTTC
.	TRBV2	TRBJ1-2	TRBD1	CASLRDRGVYGYTF	TGTGCCAGCCTCCGGGACAGGGGCGTATATGGCTACACCTTC
once	TRBV11-2	TRBJ2-3	TRBD2	CASSSRLAGGTDTQYF	TGTGCCAGCAGCTCCAGACTAGCGGGAGGCACAGATACGCAGTATTTT
.	TRBV18	TRBJ2-7	TRBD1	CASSPSGQEDYEQYF	TGTGCCAGCTCACCATCCGGACAGGAGGACTACGAGCAGTACTTC
.	TRBV27	TRBJ2-7	.	CASSFPEQYF	TGTGCCAGCAGTTTCCCCGAGCAGTACTTC
.	TRBV4-1	TRBJ1-4	.	CASSQRDTNEKLFF	TGCGCCAGCAGCCAGAGGGACACTAATGAAAAACTGTTTTTT
.	TRBV11-2	TRBJ2-1	TRBD1	CASSIRGQADEQFF	TGTGCCAGCAGCATAAGGGGACAGGCGGATGAGCAGTTCTTC
.	TRBV19	TRBJ2-2	TRBD2	CASRTSATNTGELFF	TGTGCCAGTAGAACTAGCGCTACGAACACCGGGGAGCTGTTTTTT
.	TRBV4-1	TRBJ2-5	.	CASSQGGSLRQETQYF	TGCGCCAGCAGCCAAGGGGGCTCCCTAAGGCAAGAGACCCAGTACTTC
.	TRBV21-1	TRBJ1-3	.	CASSYGTKGFPSGNTIYF	TGTGCCAGCAGCTATGGAACAAAAGGGTTTCCATCTGGAAACACCATATATTTT
.	TRBV5-6	TRBJ1-1	.	CASSLGGNTEAFF	TGTGCCAGCAGCTTGGGGGGGAACACTGAAGCTTTCTTT
.	TRBV28	TRBJ2-1	.	CASSLPGFGNNEQFF	TGTGCCAGCAGTTTGCCGGGCTTTGGGAACAATGAGCAGTTCTTC
.	TRBV6-5	TRBJ2-5	.	CASSYSQVQETQYF	TGTGCCAGCAGTTACTCCCAAGTACAAGAGACCCAGTACTTC
.	TRBV6-5	TRBJ2-5	.	CASSYSQGGLETQYF	TGTGCCAGCAGTTACTCACAGGGAGGGTTGGAGACCCAGTACTTC
.	TRBV28	TRBJ2-7	.	CASGDTYEQYF	TGTGCCAGCGGAGACACGTACGAGCAGTACTTC
.	TRBV10-2	TRBJ2-3	.	CAGQGHPTDTQYF	TGCGCCGGCCAGGGGCACCCCACAGATACGCAGTATTTT
.	TRBV19	TRBJ1-4	.	CASSVLNEKLFF	TGTGCCAGTAGCGTCCTCAATGAAAAACTGTTTTTT